This TCR beta chain was observed in a study of blood T cell repertoires in COVID-19. V gave up 4 bases and J gave up 6 bases, with 22 bases separating them. Germline CDR1 and CDR2: SGDLS and YYNGEE. The CDR3 has 17 amino acids. Sequenced by immunoSEQ multiplex PCR; TCRdb stores in-frame clones only, minus some. This table holds 440,000 or so clones, about 91% found once. This receptor was identified in a woman aged 40 to 50 with COVID-19, enrolled during active disease. The chain uses TRBV9 and TRBJ2-2; D perhaps matches TRBD1 (6 bases). Sequenced sample: peripheral blood. CDR3: CASSPRGRGRGAGELFF. CDR3 sequence (DNA): TGTGCCAGCAGCCCTAGAGGGAGAGGCAGGGGAGCCGGGGAGCTGTTTTTT.